The 14 T cell receptor beta chains below come from one sample, sequenced in a study of blood T cell repertoires in COVID-19. The repertoire was sequenced with immunoSEQ multiplex PCR; TCRdb's copy has only in-frame clones and lacks some. Of 350,000 or so clones in the sample, 70% to 90% were seen once. What was sequenced was PBMCs or T cells enriched from blood (not recorded which). These receptor sequences come from a woman between 35 and 50 years old with acute COVID-19.

V usage is TRBV5-4 and J usage is TRBJ2-3, with TRBD2 identical over 9 bases. The CDR3 has 15 amino acids. Trimming removed 4 bases from V and 1 base from J; junction bases left unmatched: 4. Germline V lookup: CDR1 SGHNT, CDR2 YYREEE (reference sequence). In DNA form, the CDR3 reads TGTGCCAGCAGCGTGGGACTAGCCCGCACAGATACGCAGTATTTT. Protein product: CASSVGLARTDTQYF.

The chain has TRBV5-4 and TRBJ2-5, with a possible D match to TRBD1 (6 bases). CDR3 length: 13 residues. CDR1 and CDR2 (germline): SGHNT, YYREEE (reference sequence). V was cut by 3 bases and J by 5 bases, with 11 bases left in between. The CDR3 loop is CASSSGTMETQYF. CDR3 bases: TGTGCCAGCAGCTCAGGGACAATGGAGACCCAGTACTTC.

This sequence joins TRBV6-5 and TRBJ1-1; no clear D. Per the germline V gene, CDR1 is MNHEY and CDR2 is SVGAGI. CDR3 size: 14 residues. V was clipped by 6 bases and J by 10 bases, with 21 bases between them. CDR3 coding DNA: TGTGCCAGCAGGGAGGCAGGCAACCTTGTCCGAGCTTTCTTT. It codes for CASREAGNLVRAFF.

Turning to this clone: Distinct nucleotide sequences in the sample also encode this CDR3. V is TRBV3-1 (or the pseudogene TRBV3-2) and J is TRBJ1-5, with 8 positions matching TRBD1. Trimming took 4 bases from V and 4 from J; bases not matched to a gene: 3. This CDR3 is built from 14 residues. The V gene's germline CDR1 is LGHDT and CDR2 YNNKEL (reference sequence). The CDR3 loop is CASSPRQGNQPQHF. DNA of the CDR3: TGTGCCAGCAGCCCCCGACAGGGGAATCAGCCCCAGCATTTT.

The chain joins TRBV18 to TRBJ1-1; D is unresolved. Germline assignment: CDR1 KGHSH and CDR2 LQKENI. The CDR3 extends over 15 amino acids. Trimming pared 4 bases from V and 4 bases from J, leaving 16 bases between. The CDR3 nucleotides are TGTGCCAGCTCACTCTACTGGAGCGAGCCCACTGAAGCTTTCTTT. Translating gives CASSLYWSEPTEAFF.

This clone was detected once. The chain uses TRBV3-1 (or the pseudogene TRBV3-2) and TRBJ2-2; tentative D call: TRBD1 (5 bases). The ends were cut back, 5 bases at V and 5 bases at J, with 15 bases in the middle. The CDR3 covers 15 residues. The V gene's germline CDR1 is LGHDT and CDR2 YNNKEL (reference sequence). In DNA, the CDR3 is TGTGCCAGCAGCAACTGGGGCAGGCAGACCGGGGAGCTGTTTTTT. This gives the protein CASSNWGRQTGELFF.

This clone showed up just a few times. The V gene is TRBV19, the J gene TRBJ1-1, with D possibly TRBD1 on 6 matching bases. The CDR3 covers 14 residues. Germline CDR1 reads LNHDA; CDR2 reads SQIVND (reference sequence). V lost 5 bases and J lost 0, with 10 bases in between. The DNA for the CDR3 is TGTGCCAGTAGTCTTGACAGGCTGAACACTGAAGCTTTCTTT. It is translated as CASSLDRLNTEAFF.

The genes are TRBV11-2 and TRBJ1-4; D is uncertain. Trimming shortened V by 5 bases and J by 7 bases, and 17 bases separated the two germline ends. Germline V CDR1 and CDR2: SGHAT, FQNNGV. The CDR3 runs to 15 residues. Written as DNA, the CDR3 is TGTGCCAGCAGCACAGAGGGATGGTCTGTTGAAAAACTGTTTTTT. Translated, it gives CASSTEGWSVEKLFF.

The J gene is TRBJ2-2, the V gene TRBV27; no clear D. CDR3 length: 14 residues. V was cut by 2 bases and J by 1 base, with 5 bases left in between. The germline V gene encodes CDR1 MNHEY and CDR2 SMNVEV (reference sequence). This chain's CDR3 is CASSLVRNTGELFF. The CDR3, as DNA: TGTGCCAGCAGTTTAGTCCGGAACACCGGGGAGCTGTTTTTT.

Written as DNA, the CDR3 is TGTGCCAGCAGCCATCGAGGTAGTTTTTCAACGGGCAATGAGCAGTTCTTC. Translating it yields CASSHRGSFSTGNEQFF. The genes are TRBV3-1 (or the pseudogene TRBV3-2) and TRBJ2-1; unclear D gene. The CDR3 consists of 17 residues. Trimming removed 3 bases at V and 6 bases at J, with 21 bases between. CDR1 and CDR2 from the germline V gene are LGHDT and YNNKEL (reference sequence).

The V and J genes are TRBV2 and TRBJ1-6; D is possibly TRBD1 (5 bases). Trimming left V 5 bases short and J 5 bases short, with 13 bases between. The V gene's germline CDR1 is SNHLY and CDR2 FYNNEI. CDR3 length equals 15 residues. This chain's CDR3 is CASSYGQANNSPLHF. The CDR3 bases are TGTGCCAGCAGTTATGGACAAGCCAATAATTCACCCCTCCACTTT.

This chain uses TRBV13 with TRBJ2-3, with D unresolved. The V gene's germline CDR1 is PRHDT and CDR2 FYEKMQ (reference sequence). The CDR3 is 12 amino acids. V was pared by 4 bases and J by 0 bases, with 2 bases between. The CDR3 bases are TGTGCCAGCAGCTCTAGCACAGATACGCAGTATTTT. Encoded protein: CASSSSTDTQYF.

J is TRBJ1-2 and V is TRBV10-3; TRBD1 matches 8 bases. This CDR3 is 16 amino acids long. Per the germline V gene, CDR1 is ENHRY and CDR2 is SYGVKD. Trimming at V came to 4 bases and at J to 4 bases, leaving 11 bases not matched to a gene. DNA for the CDR3: TGTGCCATCAGTGCGGACAGGGTTAGCTACTCCTATGGCTACACCTTC. Amino acid sequence: CAISADRVSYSYGYTF.

V usage is TRBV2 and J usage is TRBJ2-7, with D unresolved. V lost 3 bases and J lost 2, with 5 bases in between. The CDR3 has 12 residues. Germline V lookup: CDR1 SNHLY, CDR2 FYNNEI. The CDR3 spells CASSEPTYEQYF. For the CDR3, the DNA is TGTGCCAGCAGTGAGCCTACCTACGAGCAGTACTTC.